This TCR beta chain was recovered during a study of cytomegalovirus exposure and HLA in healthy donors. Primers for the PCR totalled 60 Vbeta and 13 Jbeta. TCRdb's table, derived via immunoSEQ multiplex PCR, lists solely in-frame clones and lacks some. The table shows tens of thousands of clones, with 80% occurring only once. The V gene's germline CDR1 is SGDLS and CDR2 YYNGEE. There are 15 residues in the CDR3. The ends were cut back, 0 bases at V and 2 bases at J, with 12 bases in the middle. This receptor was identified in a male donor in good health and CMV-seronegative. The V gene is TRBV9, the J gene TRBJ2-7; D is possibly TRBD1 (5 bases). Specimen: PBMCs. The CDR3 reads CASSVGSGSPYEQYF. The CDR3 bases are TGTGCCAGCAGCGTAGGATCAGGGTCCCCCTACGAGCAGTACTTC. The full variable domain, with the rest looked up from reference TRBV9 and TRBJ2-7, is DSGVTQTPKHLITATGQRVTLRCSPRSGDLSVYWYQQSLDQGLQFLIQYYNGEERAKGNILERFSAQQFPDLHSELNLSSLELGDSALYFCASSVGSGSPYEQYFGPGTRLTVT.